The entry below gives a single T cell receptor (beta chain) sequence along with its context. Its antigen is as yet unknown. The germline CDR1 and CDR2 sequences are SGHDN and FVKESK. With 0 bases removed from V and 5 bases from J, the gap between germline ends came to 7 bases. The CDR3 length is 14 residues. CD8+ and CD4+ T cells were negatively isolated; TEMRA cells were FACS-enriched. The data were obtained in a study of CD8 T cells in Susac syndrome. For the study at large: At blood draw, Susac syndrome patients were therapy-naive, on corticosteroids, or on intravenous immunoglobulin alone.

RNA was extracted with the RNeasy kit, and a quantity of about 0.45 to 1 ug was reverse transcribed using random hexamers. TCRdb used MiXCR to reprocess the immunoSEQ multiplex PCR reads, holding one entry per CDR3 protein. The data contain fewer than 85,000 distinct CDR3 sequences, approximately 94% of them singletons. Points from the study as a whole: The study found that Susac CD8+ clonal expansion peaked in TEMRA cells and active patients.

The source material was CD8+ T cells from PBMCs. The TCR comes from a human donor with Susac syndrome. This chain links TRBV14 with TRBJ2-2; unclear D gene. CDR3 in DNA: TGTGCCAGCAGCCAAGATGCCGAAACCGGGGAGCTGTTTTTT. Its protein product is CASSQDAETGELFF.